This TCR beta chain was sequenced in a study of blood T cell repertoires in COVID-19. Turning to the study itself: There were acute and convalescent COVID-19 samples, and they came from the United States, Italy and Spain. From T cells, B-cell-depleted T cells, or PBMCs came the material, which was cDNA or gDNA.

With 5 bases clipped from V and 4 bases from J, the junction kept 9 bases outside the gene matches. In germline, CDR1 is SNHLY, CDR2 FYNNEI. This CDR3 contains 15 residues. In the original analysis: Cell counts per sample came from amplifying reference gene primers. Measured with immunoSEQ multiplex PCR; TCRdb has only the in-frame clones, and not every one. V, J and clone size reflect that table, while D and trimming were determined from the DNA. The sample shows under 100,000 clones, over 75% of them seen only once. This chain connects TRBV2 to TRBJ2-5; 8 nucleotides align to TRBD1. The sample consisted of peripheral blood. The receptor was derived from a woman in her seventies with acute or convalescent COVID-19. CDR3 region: CASSQIDRGRETQYF. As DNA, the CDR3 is TGTGCCAGCAGTCAAATAGACAGGGGAAGAGAGACCCAGTACTTC.